The 16 T cell receptor beta chains presented below share a single source sample, sequenced in a study of blood T cell repertoires in COVID-19. Some clones are missing from TCRdb's copy, which holds only in-frame ones; the method was immunoSEQ multiplex PCR. The table has 150,000 to 200,000 clones, about nine tenths seen once. Sequenced material: peripheral blood. The receptor source for this set is a man aged 18 to 29 who had recovered from COVID-19.

J is TRBJ2-3 and V is TRBV3-1 (or the pseudogene TRBV3-2); TRBD2 matches 8 bases. The germline CDR1 and CDR2 sequences are LGHDT and YNNKEL (reference sequence). This CDR3 spans 16 amino acids. Trimming removed 4 bases from V and 2 bases from J; junction bases left unmatched: 8. The CDR3 coding sequence is TGTGCCAGCAGCCCCTCGGGGGGGCTCCTCACAGATACGCAGTATTTT. Its protein product is CASSPSGGLLTDTQYF.

This clone was counted a single time. The chain joins TRBV27 to TRBJ2-3, with D possibly being TRBD1 (6 bases). With 11 bases removed from V and 3 bases from J, the gap between germline ends came to 18 bases. Germline CDR1 MNHEY, CDR2 SMNVEV (reference sequence). The CDR3 contains 14 residues. The CDR3 protein is CASSQGQGTDTQYF. For the CDR3, the DNA is TGTGCCTCCTCCCAGGGGCAGGGAACAGATACGCAGTATTTT.

The chain couples TRBV10-1 to TRBJ2-7; no clear D. The V and J ends lost 2 bases and 5 bases respectively, with 13 bases between them. Germline V lookup: CDR1 WNHNN, CDR2 SYGVQD (reference sequence). The CDR3 consists of 14 residues. CDR3 nucleotides: TGCGCCAGCAGTGAGGACTTCGCAACGGACGAGCAGTACTTC. Protein sequence: CASSEDFATDEQYF.

The V and J genes are TRBV30 and TRBJ1-1; D unclear. Trimming left V 3 bases short and J 2 bases short, with 10 bases between. Germline V gene data show CDR1 as GTSNPN and CDR2 as SVGIG (reference sequence). The CDR3 runs 13 residues. CDR3 amino acids: CAWRSQSNTEAFF. The CDR3 region has the DNA TGTGCCTGGAGATCACAGTCAAACACTGAAGCTTTCTTT.

This clone occurred once. V usage is TRBV3-1 (or the pseudogene TRBV3-2) and J usage is TRBJ2-2; 11 bases match TRBD2. The germline CDR1 and CDR2 sequences are LGHDT and YNNKEL (reference sequence). The CDR3 consists of 18 residues. V lost 5 bases, J lost 0 bases, and 8 bases stayed unmatched. The CDR3 coding sequence is TGTGCCAGCAGCTCAGTCGGGACTAGCGGAGCGAACACCGGGGAGCTGTTTTTT. Translated, it gives CASSSVGTSGANTGELFF.

This clone came up once. The V gene is TRBV30, the J gene TRBJ1-4; 7 positions match TRBD1. The CDR3 runs to 15 residues. With V trimmed by 2 bases and J by 7 bases, 10 bases remained unmatched. CDR1 GTSNPN and CDR2 SVGIG come from the germline V gene (reference sequence). The CDR3 protein is CAWSHPDSGGEKLFF. CDR3 bases: TGTGCCTGGAGTCACCCCGATTCAGGGGGTGAAAAACTGTTTTTT.

The chain links TRBV29-1 to TRBJ1-2; 8 bases line up with TRBD1. CDR1 is SQVTM, CDR2 ANQGSEA, per germline. The CDR3 covers 13 residues. J lost 2 bases, V lost 5 bases, and 4 bases had no gene match. CDR3 amino acids: CSVPRQGNYGYTF. CDR3 bases: TGCAGCGTTCCAAGACAGGGGAACTATGGCTACACCTTC.

The chain has TRBV5-1 and TRBJ2-7; D is possibly TRBD2 (7 bases). The germline V gene has CDR1 SGHRS and CDR2 YFSETQ. Trimming stripped 2 bases from V and 7 bases from J, with 19 bases between. This CDR3 contains 15 residues. The DNA for the CDR3 is TGCGCCAGCAGCTTTACAGGGCGACCCGGGGGGGAGCAGTACTTC. Translation gives CASSFTGRPGGEQYF.

V is TRBV6-5 and J is TRBJ2-4; D call uncertain. This CDR3 has 13 amino acids. From germline, CDR1 is MNHEY and CDR2 SVGAGI. Trimming left V 6 bases short and J 5 bases short, with 11 bases between. CDR3 nucleotides: TGTGCCAGCAGCCCGGGTCCCCAAAACATTCAGTACTTC. This sequence encodes CASSPGPQNIQYF.

This sequence joins TRBV12-3 or TRBV12-4 and TRBJ2-7, with TRBD2 matching over 10 bases. V gave up 5 bases and J gave up 2 bases; unmatched junction bases: 0. CDR3 size: 13 residues. The CDR3 DNA reads as TGTGCCAGCAGTGGACTAGCGGCCTACGAGCAGTACTTC. Translated: CASSGLAAYEQYF.

J is TRBJ2-1 and V is TRBV2; tentatively, D is TRBD1 (5 bases). The germline V gene has CDR1 SNHLY and CDR2 FYNNEI. Trimming left V 2 bases short and J 9 bases short, with 5 bases between. CDR3 length equals 11 residues. The CDR3, as DNA: TGTGCCAGCAGTGAAAGGGGTGAGCAGTTCTTC. Encoded protein: CASSERGEQFF. The entire variable domain, with the rest obtained from reference TRBV2 and TRBJ2-1, is as follows: EPEVTQTPSHQVTQMGQEVILRCVPISNHLYFYWYRQILGQKVEFLVSFYNNEISEKSEIFDDQFSVERPDGSNFTLKIRSTKLEDSAMYFCASSERGEQFFGPGTRLTVL.

The rearrangement links TRBV14 to TRBJ2-2, with D possibly TRBD2 on 6 matching bases. The CDR3 has 15 residues. V was cut by 7 bases and J by 7 bases, with 19 bases left in between. Germline values: CDR1 SGHDN, CDR2 FVKESK. In nucleotides, the CDR3 is TGTGCCAGCAAAGACTCGGCGGGGACGGACGGGGAGCTGTTTTTT. Encoded protein: CASKDSAGTDGELFF.

This sequence joins TRBV18 and TRBJ2-1; the match to TRBD2 covers 8 bases. Germline lookup yields CDR1 KGHSH and CDR2 LQKENI. There are 13 residues in the CDR3. V dropped 1 base and J dropped 8; count of bases not matched to a gene: 1. The CDR3 region has the DNA TGTGCCAGCTCACCACGGCGGGAGGATGAGCAGTTCTTC. Translating it yields CASSPRREDEQFF. The full variable domain, completed using reference TRBV18 and TRBJ2-1, is NAGVMQNPRHLVRRRGQEARLRCSPMKGHSHVYWYRQLPEEGLKFMVYLQKENIIDESGMPKERFSAEFPKEGPSILRIQQVVRGDSAAYFCASSPRREDEQFFGPGTRLTVL.

V and J are TRBV2 and TRBJ2-7; 10 bases fit TRBD1. V dropped 7 bases and J dropped 7; count of bases not matched to a gene: 10. The CDR3 spans 14 residues. Germline CDR1 reads SNHLY; CDR2 reads FYNNEI. The CDR3 DNA follows: TGTGCCAGCACCCGGGACAGGGGATTTGGGGAGCAGTACTTC. Translated: CASTRDRGFGEQYF.

V usage is TRBV29-1 and J usage is TRBJ2-7; TRBD2 might be the D (5 bases). Germline V lookup: CDR1 SQVTM, CDR2 ANQGSEA. Trimming took 4 bases from V and 4 from J, leaving 14 bases between them. This CDR3 comprises 13 residues. The CDR3 DNA follows: TGCAGCGTTGTTATCGGAGGAGCTTACGAGCAGTACTTC. Amino acids: CSVVIGGAYEQYF.

The rearrangement links TRBV4-3 to TRBJ1-6, with 8 bases aligning to TRBD1. The CDR3 sequence is 15 residues long. V trimming: 0 bases; J trimming: 8 bases; junction bases outside the gene matches: 3. Per the germline V gene, CDR1 is LGHNA and CDR2 is YSLEER. As DNA, the CDR3 is TGCGCCAGCAGCCAAGATCGGACAGGGTATTCACCCCTCCACTTT. Its translation: CASSQDRTGYSPLHF.